This T cell receptor (beta chain) stems from a study of chemoradiotherapy in HPV16-positive cancers. Study at large: A couple of HPV16-positive patients' cells yielded candidate HPV-specific clones and common motifs.

Generated by immunoSEQ multiplex PCR, the TCRdb table keeps only in-frame clones and is missing some. The sample includes approximately 35,000 clones, around 92% of them seen just once. Study findings and constraints: Better recurrence-free survival went with HPV-responsive T-cell expansion in HPV16-positive patients. Candidate HPV-specific clones and E7-related TCR motifs grew in tumor during treatment.

With regard to this clone: Its target is unknown.

The sequencing here drew on blood, taken from a patient who underwent chemoradiotherapy. This receptor was obtained from a human donor with HPV-associated anogenital cancer.

The CDR3 DNA follows: TGTGCCAGCAGTGAGGGACAGTTAGAAGCTTTCTTT. Amino acid sequence: CASSEGQLEAFF. The chain has TRBV25-1 and TRBJ1-1; 7 bases map to TRBD1. The V and J ends lost 3 bases and 8 bases, in that order; junction bases with no gene match: 3. Looked up from germline, CDR1 is MGHDK and CDR2 is SYGVNS. This CDR3 has 12 amino acids.